This T cell receptor beta chain was profiled in a study of identical twins. Study outcomes and limitations: Twin pairs' shared out-of-frame alpha sequences were enriched in low generation probability.

Template switching added a universal primer site, and cDNA bore unique molecular identifiers. TCRdb processed the 5' RACE reads anew with MiXCR; each CDR3 protein has one entry. The sample records 1.5 million to 2 million distinct CDR3 sequences, around 29% being singletons. The CDR3 length is 16 residues. Trimming took 2 bases from V and 4 from J; bases not matched to a gene: 9. Germline CDR1 and CDR2: MDHEN and SYDVKM. A note on this clonotype: What it recognizes is unknown.

The clonotype originates from a newborn girl in good health. The V and J genes are TRBV28 and TRBJ2-7; 9 bases map to TRBD2. Sequenced: cord blood. This CDR3 reads CASSLGVAGVRYEQYF. Here the CDR3 DNA reads TGTGCCAGCAGTTTAGGCGTAGCGGGAGTGCGTTACGAGCAGTACTTC.